Listed below are T cell receptor beta chains from one sample, sequenced in a study of blood T cell repertoires in COVID-19. The protocol was immunoSEQ multiplex PCR, while the TCRdb copy is restricted to in-frame clones and leaves out a portion. The sample holds some 190,000 clones, 80% seen once. The sample comprised PBMCs or T cells enriched from blood (not recorded which). The receptors originated from a man between 25 and 39 years old with acute COVID-19. Both conserved end residues are part of each CDR3. The D gene is left open where the match is weak. A row's size may be missing; if present it is once, few, many or a size class.

abundance,d_gene,v_gene,j_gene,CDR3aa,CDR3nt
NA,TRBD2,TRBV6-5,TRBJ2-1,CASKGLAGGNEQFF,TGTGCCAGCAAGGGACTAGCGGGGGGAAATGAGCAGTTCTTC
NA,TRBD1,TRBV6-5,TRBJ1-2,CASVPLTGGGGYTF,TGTGCCAGCGTGCCCCTGACAGGGGGAGGAGGCTACACCTTC
NA,NA,TRBV7-2,TRBJ1-5,CASSPDRVNQPQHF,TGTGCCAGCAGCCCGGACAGAGTCAATCAGCCCCAGCATTTT
NA,NA,TRBV19,TRBJ1-3,CASSLGQFRNTIYF,TGTGCCAGTAGCCTCGGACAGTTTCGAAACACCATATATTTT
few,NA,TRBV19,TRBJ1-5,CASNEGSNQPQHF,TGTGCCAGTAACGAGGGTAGCAATCAGCCCCAGCATTTT
NA,NA,TRBV7-9,TRBJ1-4,CASSLGTMEKLFF,TGTGCCAGCAGTCTGGGGACAATGGAAAAACTGTTTTTT
NA,TRBD1,TRBV30,TRBJ1-6,CAWSVGTGTSPLHF,TGTGCCTGGAGTGTAGGGACAGGGACTTCACCCCTCCACTTT
NA,NA,TRBV2,TRBJ2-1,CASSVGGILIAVTYNEQFF,TGTGCCAGCAGCGTTGGAGGGATTCTCATAGCGGTTACCTACAATGAGCAGTTCTTC
once,TRBD1,TRBV6-5,TRBJ1-2,CASSRAQGGNGYTF,TGTGCCAGCAGTCGGGCCCAGGGGGGAAATGGCTACACCTTC
NA,NA,TRBV2,TRBJ2-1,CASSKSLQSNEQFF,TGTGCCAGCAGTAAATCGTTACAAAGCAATGAGCAGTTCTTC
NA,TRBD1,TRBV6-5,TRBJ1-6,CASTHPGTGNSPLHF,TGTGCCAGCACTCACCCCGGGACAGGGAATTCACCCCTCCACTTT
NA,TRBD1,TRBV6-5,TRBJ1-3,CASSRGTASGNTIYF,TGTGCCAGCAGTAGAGGGACAGCTTCTGGAAACACCATATATTTT
NA,NA,TRBV7-9,TRBJ1-3,CASSLGQRGVGVGNTIYF,TGTGCCAGCAGCTTAGGACAAAGGGGCGTAGGAGTGGGAAACACCATATATTTT
NA,TRBD1,TRBV19,TRBJ2-2,CAGDRGKAGELFF,TGTGCCGGGGACAGGGGTAAGGCCGGGGAGCTGTTTTTT
NA,NA,TRBV27,TRBJ1-6,CASTRGINSPLHF,TGTGCCAGCACGCGGGGAATTAATTCACCCCTCCACTTT
NA,NA,TRBV19,TRBJ2-3,CASSIGRGDTQYF,TGTGCCAGTAGTATCGGACGGGGGGATACGCAGTATTTT